This T cell receptor (beta chain) is from a study of T cell responses to AZD1222 COVID-19 vaccine. Study context: Analysis merged second doses at about 4 or about 12 weeks. Overall study results and limits: In a largely white British group with more females than males, clonal diversity was possibly underestimated. Spike-spanning, vaccine-associated CD4 TCRs were dominant at 160-218 and 743-854.

The ends were cut back, 6 bases at V and 7 bases at J, with 15 bases in the middle. Germline assignment: CDR1 SQVTM and CDR2 ANQGSEA. This CDR3 comprises 13 residues. Some clones are missing from TCRdb's copy, which holds only in-frame ones; the method was immunoSEQ multiplex PCR. In the table there are 99,000 or so clones, around 80% of which are singletons. Details on this clone: As yet, its antigen is unknown.

The source is an adult in good health. The chain carries TRBV29-1 and TRBJ1-4; D is uncertain. The sample in question was peripheral blood, obtained on day 0 of AZD1222 vaccination. The CDR3 region is CSVRVQLSEKLFF. The CDR3 DNA reads TGCAGCGTGAGGGTGCAGTTGAGTGAAAAACTGTTTTTT.